The 24 T cell receptor beta chains reported below all come from one sample, sequenced in a study of blood T cell repertoires in COVID-19. Clones were read by immunoSEQ multiplex PCR, and TCRdb kept only the in-frame ones, dropping some. The sample shows more than 100,000 clones, about 81% of them seen only once. The sample consisted of PBMCs or T cells enriched from blood (not recorded which). These receptors came from a man in his forties with acute COVID-19.

The table lists this clone with a few counts. The CDR3 region is CASSLNPGQGSEAFF. DNA for the CDR3: TGTGCCAGCAGCTTAAACCCGGGACAGGGTTCGGAAGCTTTCTTT. The chain employs TRBV7-3 and TRBJ1-1; 9 positions match TRBD1. Germline loops: CDR1 SGHTA, CDR2 FQGTGA. This CDR3 has 15 residues. The ends lost 1 base at V and 8 bases at J; junction bases unmatched: 8.

This clone was seen just once. The chain links TRBV5-6 to TRBJ2-7; a possible D gene is TRBD1 (6 bases). Germline CDR1 reads SGHDT; CDR2 reads YYEEEE. Trimming pared 2 bases from V and 3 bases from J, leaving 12 bases between. The CDR3 extends over 14 amino acids. The CDR3 loop is CASSFQGTHYEQYF. CDR3 sequence (DNA): TGTGCCAGCAGCTTCCAGGGGACCCACTACGAGCAGTACTTC.

This rearrangement joins TRBV20-1 to TRBJ1-5; the match to TRBD1 covers 10 bases. The CDR3 runs 16 residues. V lost 3 bases and J lost 3; bases outside the gene matches: 8. Germline V CDR1 and CDR2: DFQATT, SNEGSKA (reference sequence). The CDR3 region is CSASEDRGGFNQPQHF. CDR3 sequence (DNA): TGCAGTGCTAGTGAGGACAGGGGGGGATTCAATCAGCCCCAGCATTTT.

This rearrangement joins TRBV5-1 to TRBJ2-3, with D perhaps TRBD1 (5 bases). The germline V gene has CDR1 SGHRS and CDR2 YFSETQ. This CDR3 has 15 residues. The V end was cut by 0 bases, the J end by 0 bases, with 8 bases between. The CDR3 DNA reads as TGCGCCAGCAGCTTGGAGGGGCGGAGCACAGATACGCAGTATTTT. This gives the protein CASSLEGRSTDTQYF.

V gene TRBV6-5 combines with J gene TRBJ1-1; D is ambiguous. V lost 4 bases and J lost 1, with 7 bases in between. Germline V gene data show CDR1 as MNHEY and CDR2 as SVGAGI. The CDR3 is 13 residues long. In nucleotides, the CDR3 is TGTGCCAGCAGTTTCTCACAGAACACTGAAGCTTTCTTT. Its translation: CASSFSQNTEAFF.

The CDR3 protein is CASGVQGRDTQYF. The CDR3 coding sequence is TGTGCCAGCGGTGTGCAGGGGCGAGATACGCAGTATTTT. The chain carries TRBV5-6 and TRBJ2-3; possibly TRBD1 for D (6 bases). Germline V gives CDR1 SGHDT, CDR2 YYEEEE. V was shortened by 7 bases and J by 5 bases, with 14 bases between the two germline ends. This CDR3 has 13 amino acids.

The chain links TRBV7-9 to TRBJ1-6; D call uncertain. The germline gives CDR1 SEHNR, CDR2 FQNEAQ (reference sequence). With 3 bases removed from V and 0 bases from J, the gap between germline ends came to 9 bases. The CDR3 is 16 amino acids. Written as DNA, the CDR3 is TGTGCCAGCAGCTTGTTTGGGAGCTCCTATAATTCACCCCTCCACTTT. The encoded protein is CASSLFGSSYNSPLHF.

This clone is a singleton in its sample. V is TRBV27 and J is TRBJ1-6; D is uncertain. Trimming shortened V by 4 bases and J by 3 bases, and 16 bases separated the two germline ends. The V gene's germline CDR1 is MNHEY and CDR2 SMNVEV (reference sequence). The CDR3 spans 17 residues. The CDR3 nucleotides read TGTGCCAGCAGTTGGCGACCGGGAACCCACTATAATTCACCCCTCCACTTT. Amino acid sequence: CASSWRPGTHYNSPLHF.

V is TRBV2 and J is TRBJ2-5, with 9 bases lining up with TRBD2. The CDR3 contains 16 residues. Germline trimming cut 3 bases from V and 2 bases from J; bases unmatched to any gene: 7. Germline-derived CDR1 and CDR2 are SNHLY and FYNNEI. The CDR3 nucleotides read TGTGCCAGCAGTGAGGGCGGGGGGGCCTTTCAAGAGACCCAGTACTTC. Translation gives CASSEGGGAFQETQYF.

The V call is TRBV9, the J call TRBJ2-1, with 8 bases fitting TRBD1. Germline trimming cut 3 bases from V and 4 bases from J; bases unmatched to any gene: 12. CDR1 is SGDLS and CDR2 is YYNGEE in the germline V gene. The CDR3 has 17 amino acids. In DNA, the CDR3 is TGTGCCAGCAGCGCCGACCCGACAGGGGTCGGGTACAATGAGCAGTTCTTC. Protein sequence: CASSADPTGVGYNEQFF. Drawing the rest from reference TRBV9 and TRBJ2-1, the complete variable domain is DSGVTQTPKHLITATGQRVTLRCSPRSGDLSVYWYQQSLDQGLQFLIQYYNGEERAKGNILERFSAQQFPDLHSELNLSSLELGDSALYFCASSADPTGVGYNEQFFGPGTRLTVL.

The chain links TRBV15 to TRBJ1-1, with unresolved D. Germline V lookup: CDR1 LNHNV, CDR2 YYDKDF (reference sequence). Trimming removed 8 bases from V and 1 base from J, with 14 bases in between. The CDR3 sequence is 14 residues long. The CDR3 here is CATRIGRKNTEAFF. The CDR3 nucleotides are TGTGCCACCCGGATTGGGAGGAAGAACACTGAAGCTTTCTTT.

The chain couples TRBV4-2 to TRBJ2-3; 9 bases fit TRBD2. The germline V gene encodes CDR1 LGHNA and CDR2 YNFKEQ. The CDR3 contains 18 residues. The V and J ends lost 0 bases and 5 bases, in that order; junction bases with no gene match: 12. The CDR3 sequence: CASSQDAAASGTGDTQYF. Here the CDR3 DNA reads TGTGCCAGCAGCCAAGATGCGGCGGCTAGCGGGACCGGAGATACGCAGTATTTT.

This chain connects TRBV7-9 to TRBJ2-3; the match to TRBD1 covers 12 bases. The V gene end was trimmed by 3 bases and the J gene end by 6 bases; junction bases not matched to a gene: 4. Germline V CDR1 and CDR2: SEHNR, FQNEAQ (reference sequence). The CDR3 is made up of 15 amino acids. CDR3 loop: CASSLGQGAPDTQYF. DNA of the CDR3: TGTGCCAGCAGCTTGGGACAGGGGGCGCCGGATACGCAGTATTTT.

This chain joins TRBV11-3 and TRBJ1-1; 11 bases agree with TRBD1. Germline V CDR1 and CDR2: SGHNT, YENEEA. This CDR3 region has 15 residues. V gave up 5 bases and J gave up 6 bases; unmatched junction bases: 8. CDR3 DNA: TGTGCCAGCAGCGAGGGACAGGGGGGCGTCGCTGAAGCTTTCTTT. Translated, it gives CASSEGQGGVAEAFF.

A few counts support this clone. V usage is TRBV4-1 and J usage is TRBJ2-7; D may be TRBD1 (5 bases). Trimming took 0 bases from V and 6 from J, leaving 6 bases between them. Germline V CDR1 and CDR2: MGHRA, YSYEKL. CDR3 length equals 12 residues. The CDR3: CASSQEGVEQYF. The DNA of the CDR3 is TGCGCCAGCAGCCAAGAAGGGGTCGAGCAGTACTTC.

CDR3 in DNA: TGTGCCAGCAGGGCGGCAACTATTCAAGAGACCCAGTACTTC. Protein sequence: CASRAATIQETQYF. The chain has TRBV28 and TRBJ2-5, with D hard to call. With 6 bases removed from V and 2 bases from J, the gap between germline ends came to 13 bases. The CDR3 is 14 amino acids. The V gene's germline CDR1 is MDHEN and CDR2 SYDVKM.

The rearrangement links TRBV29-1 to TRBJ2-1; 7 bases map to TRBD1. CDR1 SQVTM and CDR2 ANQGSEA come from the germline V gene. J was trimmed by 3 bases and V by 3 bases; bases with no gene match: 5. CDR3 length: 14 amino acids. CDR3 region: CSVEGAGGYNEQFF. CDR3 nucleotide sequence: TGCAGCGTTGAGGGTGCAGGGGGCTACAATGAGCAGTTCTTC.

The chain has TRBV5-1 and TRBJ2-1; 13 bases match TRBD2. Trimming removed 4 bases from V and 4 bases from J; junction bases left unmatched: 8. The CDR3 is 17 residues long. The germline gives CDR1 SGHRS, CDR2 YFSETQ. CDR3 protein: CASSRTSGSLNYNEQFF. DNA for the CDR3: TGCGCCAGCAGCAGGACTAGCGGGAGCTTAAATTACAATGAGCAGTTCTTC.

The gene calls are TRBV2 and TRBJ2-7; a possible D gene is TRBD1 (6 bases). The CDR3 totals 14 residues. Germline V gene sequence: CDR1 SNHLY, CDR2 FYNNEI. V was shortened by 6 bases and J by 0 bases, with 12 bases between the two germline ends. In DNA, the CDR3 is TGTGCCAGCAGACACCGGGACAACTCCTACGAGCAGTACTTC. Translation: CASRHRDNSYEQYF.

The rearrangement links TRBV15 to TRBJ2-7; 7 bases are a match to TRBD1. V dropped 8 bases and J dropped 3; count of bases not matched to a gene: 19. Germline V gene data show CDR1 as LNHNV and CDR2 as YYDKDF (reference sequence). The CDR3 loop spans 17 amino acids. The DNA for the CDR3 is TGTGCCACCGCAAGGGACAGAGCTTCAAGGGGCGGCTACGAGCAGTACTTC. Translation gives CATARDRASRGGYEQYF.

This chain connects TRBV18 to TRBJ2-3; the D gene is possibly TRBD2 (6 bases). Germline loops: CDR1 KGHSH, CDR2 LQKENI. Trimming stripped 4 bases from V and 6 bases from J, with 20 bases between. The CDR3 has 16 residues. The CDR3 DNA sequence: TGTGCCAGCTCACGGGCCGGGGGAGATTTTCGTGATACGCAGTATTTT. Protein: CASSRAGGDFRDTQYF.

V gene TRBV28 combines with J gene TRBJ2-7; D is possibly TRBD1 (6 bases). V shed 3 bases and J shed 0 bases, with 15 bases lying between them. Germline V lookup: CDR1 MDHEN, CDR2 SYDVKM. The CDR3 covers 16 residues. The CDR3, as DNA: TGTGCCAGCAGTTTTTCCGGACAGATAAGCTCCTACGAGCAGTACTTC. It encodes CASSFSGQISSYEQYF. The complete variable domain, with remaining parts taken from reference TRBV28 and TRBJ2-7, reads DVKVTQSSRYLVKRTGEKVFLECVQDMDHENMFWYRQDPGLGLRLIYFSYDVKMKEKGDIPEGYSVSREKKERFSLILESASTNQTSMYLCASSFSGQISSYEQYFGPGTRLTVT.

The V call is TRBV19, the J call TRBJ2-7; 7 bases are shared with TRBD1. This CDR3 contains 12 residues. V was pared by 7 bases and J by 6 bases, with 6 bases of the junction left unmatched. The germline V gene encodes CDR1 LNHDA and CDR2 SQIVND (reference sequence). The chain's CDR3 is CASNKGAGEQYF. The CDR3 nucleotides are TGTGCCAGTAACAAGGGGGCTGGCGAGCAGTACTTC.

The V gene is TRBV2, the J gene TRBJ1-1; D is ambiguous. CDR1 is SNHLY, CDR2 FYNNEI, per germline. The CDR3 spans 14 residues. Trimming left V 4 bases short and J 1 base short, with 10 bases between. In DNA form, the CDR3 reads TGTGCCAGCAGTGGAGTCGCGGGGAACACTGAAGCTTTCTTT. Protein product: CASSGVAGNTEAFF.